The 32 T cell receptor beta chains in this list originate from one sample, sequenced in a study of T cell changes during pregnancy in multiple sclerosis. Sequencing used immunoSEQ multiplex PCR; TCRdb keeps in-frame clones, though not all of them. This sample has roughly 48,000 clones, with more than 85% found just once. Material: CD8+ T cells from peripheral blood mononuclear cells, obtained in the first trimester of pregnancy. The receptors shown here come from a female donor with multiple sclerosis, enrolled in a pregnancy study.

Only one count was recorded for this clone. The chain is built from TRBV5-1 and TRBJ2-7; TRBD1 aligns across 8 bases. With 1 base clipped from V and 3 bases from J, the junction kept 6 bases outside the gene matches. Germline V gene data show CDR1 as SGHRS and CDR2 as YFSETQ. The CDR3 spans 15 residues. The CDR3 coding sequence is TGCGCCAGCAGCTTGTTTTCAGGGGGCCTCTACGAGCAGTACTTC. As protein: CASSLFSGGLYEQYF. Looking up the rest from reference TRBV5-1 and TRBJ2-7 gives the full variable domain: KAGVTQTPRYLIKTRGQQVTLSCSPISGHRSVSWYQQTPGQGLQFLFEYFSETQRNKGNFPGRFSGRQFSNSRSEMNVSTLELGDSALYLCASSLFSGGLYEQYFGPGTRLTVT.

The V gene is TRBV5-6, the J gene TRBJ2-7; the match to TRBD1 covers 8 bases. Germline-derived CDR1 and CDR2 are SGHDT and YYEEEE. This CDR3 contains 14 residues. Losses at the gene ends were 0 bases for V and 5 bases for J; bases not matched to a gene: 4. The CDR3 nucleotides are TGTGCCAGCAGCTTGGGACAGGGGAGGCACGAGCAGTACTTC. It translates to CASSLGQGRHEQYF.

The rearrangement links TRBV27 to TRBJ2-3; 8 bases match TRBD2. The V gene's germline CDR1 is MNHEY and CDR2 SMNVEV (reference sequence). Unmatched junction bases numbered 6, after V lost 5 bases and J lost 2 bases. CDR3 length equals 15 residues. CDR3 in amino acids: CASSNPAGATDTQYF. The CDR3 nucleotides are TGTGCCAGCAGTAATCCAGCGGGAGCCACAGATACGCAGTATTTT.

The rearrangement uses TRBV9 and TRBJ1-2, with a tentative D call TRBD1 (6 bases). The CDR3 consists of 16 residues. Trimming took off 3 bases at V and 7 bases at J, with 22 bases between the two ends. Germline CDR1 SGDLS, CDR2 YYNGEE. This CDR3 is CASSASSQGGGGGYTF. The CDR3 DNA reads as TGTGCCAGCAGCGCCTCCTCACAGGGAGGGGGTGGTGGCTACACCTTC.

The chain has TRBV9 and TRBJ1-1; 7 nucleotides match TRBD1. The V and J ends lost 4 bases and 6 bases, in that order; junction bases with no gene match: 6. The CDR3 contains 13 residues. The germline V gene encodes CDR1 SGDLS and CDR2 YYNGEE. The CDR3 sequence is CASSPTGSAEAFF. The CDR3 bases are TGTGCCAGCAGCCCGACAGGGAGCGCTGAAGCTTTCTTT.

The CDR3 DNA reads as TGTGCCAGCAGCCCCCGGGACAGGGGTCAGCCCGGGGAGCTGTTTTTT. This gives the protein CASSPRDRGQPGELFF. This chain joins TRBV5-5 and TRBJ2-2; 10 nucleotides match TRBD1. The V gene's germline CDR1 is SGHKS and CDR2 YYEKEE (reference sequence). CDR3 length: 16 amino acids. V lost 4 bases and J lost 6; bases outside the gene matches: 9. The entire variable domain, with the rest obtained from reference TRBV5-5 and TRBJ2-2, is as follows: DAGVTQSPTHLIKTRGQQVTLRCSPISGHKSVSWYQQVLGQGPQFIFQYYEKEERGRGNFPDRFSARQFPNYSSELNVNALLLGDSALYLCASSPRDRGQPGELFFGEGSRLTVL.

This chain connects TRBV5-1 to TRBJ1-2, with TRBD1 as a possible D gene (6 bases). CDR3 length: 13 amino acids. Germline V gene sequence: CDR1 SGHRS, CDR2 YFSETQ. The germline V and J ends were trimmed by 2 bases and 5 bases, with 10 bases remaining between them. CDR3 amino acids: CASSFNRDYGYTF. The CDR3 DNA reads TGCGCCAGCAGCTTTAACAGGGATTATGGCTACACCTTC. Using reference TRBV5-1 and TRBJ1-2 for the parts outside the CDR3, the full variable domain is KAGVTQTPRYLIKTRGQQVTLSCSPISGHRSVSWYQQTPGQGLQFLFEYFSETQRNKGNFPGRFSGRQFSNSRSEMNVSTLELGDSALYLCASSFNRDYGYTFGSGTRLTVV.

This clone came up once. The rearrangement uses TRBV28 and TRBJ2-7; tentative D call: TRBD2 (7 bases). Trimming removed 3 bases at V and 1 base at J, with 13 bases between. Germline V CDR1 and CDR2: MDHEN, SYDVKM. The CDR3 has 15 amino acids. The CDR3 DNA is TGTGCCAGCAGTTTCCGGGGGGCCACATCCTACGAGCAGTACTTC. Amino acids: CASSFRGATSYEQYF.

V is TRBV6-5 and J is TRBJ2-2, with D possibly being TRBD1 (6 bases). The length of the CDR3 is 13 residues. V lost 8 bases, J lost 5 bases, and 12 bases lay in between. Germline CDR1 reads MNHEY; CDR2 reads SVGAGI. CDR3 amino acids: CASHQGSTGELFF. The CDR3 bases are TGTGCCAGCCACCAGGGGTCGACCGGGGAGCTGTTTTTT.

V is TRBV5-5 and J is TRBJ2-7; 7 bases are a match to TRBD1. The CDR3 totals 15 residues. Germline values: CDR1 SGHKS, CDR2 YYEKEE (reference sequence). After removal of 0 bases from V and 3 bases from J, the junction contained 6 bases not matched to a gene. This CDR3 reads CASSLGKGQFYEQYF. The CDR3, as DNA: TGTGCCAGCAGCTTGGGTAAGGGACAGTTCTACGAGCAGTACTTC.

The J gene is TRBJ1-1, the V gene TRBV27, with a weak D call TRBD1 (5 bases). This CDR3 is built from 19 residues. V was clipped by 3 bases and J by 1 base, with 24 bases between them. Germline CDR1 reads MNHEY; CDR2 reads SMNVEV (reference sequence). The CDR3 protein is CASSFYPPRPGYGNTEAFF. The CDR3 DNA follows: TGTGCCAGCAGTTTTTACCCCCCGCGACCAGGGTATGGGAACACTGAAGCTTTCTTT.

The CDR3 region is CASSFLGLAENNEQFF. CDR3 bases: TGTGCCAGCAGTTTTTTGGGACTAGCGGAGAACAATGAGCAGTTCTTC. This sequence joins TRBV27 and TRBJ2-1; 11 positions match TRBD2. The length of the CDR3 is 16 residues. V shed 3 bases and J 5 bases; nucleotides not matched to a gene: 6. Germline values: CDR1 MNHEY, CDR2 SMNVEV (reference sequence).

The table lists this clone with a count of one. In DNA form, the CDR3 reads TGCGCCAGCCGAGACACCGGGGAGCTGTTTTTT. Encoded protein: CASRDTGELFF. V and J are TRBV10-1 and TRBJ2-2; the D is unclear. Trimming pared 8 bases from V and 3 bases from J, leaving 4 bases between. Germline-derived CDR1 and CDR2 are WNHNN and SYGVQD (reference sequence). This CDR3 spans 11 amino acids.

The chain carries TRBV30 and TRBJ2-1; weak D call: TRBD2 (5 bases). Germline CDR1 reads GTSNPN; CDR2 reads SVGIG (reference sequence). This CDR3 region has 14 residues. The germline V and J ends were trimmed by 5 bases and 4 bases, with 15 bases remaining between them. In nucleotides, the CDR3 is TGTGCCTGGGAGAACAGCGGCGGTTACAATGAGCAGTTCTTC. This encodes CAWENSGGYNEQFF. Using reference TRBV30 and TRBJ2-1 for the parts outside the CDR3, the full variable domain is SQTIHQWPATLVQPVGSPLSLECTVEGTSNPNLYWYRQAAGRGLQLLFYSVGIGQISSEVPQNLSASRPQDRQFILSSKKLLLSDSGFYLCAWENSGGYNEQFFGPGTRLTVL.

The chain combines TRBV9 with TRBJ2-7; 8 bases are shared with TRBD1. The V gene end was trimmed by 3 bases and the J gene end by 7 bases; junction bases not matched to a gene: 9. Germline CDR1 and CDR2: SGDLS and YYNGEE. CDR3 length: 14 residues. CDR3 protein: CASSGGQGGREQYF. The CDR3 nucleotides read TGTGCCAGCAGCGGAGGACAGGGTGGAAGGGAGCAGTACTTC.

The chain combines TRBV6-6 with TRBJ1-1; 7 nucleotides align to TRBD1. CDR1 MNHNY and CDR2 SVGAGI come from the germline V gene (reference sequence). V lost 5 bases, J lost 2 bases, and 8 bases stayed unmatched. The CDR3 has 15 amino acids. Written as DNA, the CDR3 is TGTGCCAGCAGTCCCATTAGACAGGGCAACACTGAAGCTTTCTTT. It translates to CASSPIRQGNTEAFF.

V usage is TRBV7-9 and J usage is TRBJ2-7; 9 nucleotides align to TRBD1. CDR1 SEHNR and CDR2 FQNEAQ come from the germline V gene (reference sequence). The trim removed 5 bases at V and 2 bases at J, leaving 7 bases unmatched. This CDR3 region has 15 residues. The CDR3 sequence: CASSEGQGGPYEQYF. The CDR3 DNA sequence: TGTGCCAGCAGCGAGGGACAGGGAGGGCCCTACGAGCAGTACTTC.

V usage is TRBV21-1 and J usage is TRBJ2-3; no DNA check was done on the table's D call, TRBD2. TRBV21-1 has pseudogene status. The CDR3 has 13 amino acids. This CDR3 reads CASRVRSGDTQYF. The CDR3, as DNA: TGTGCCAGCAGGGTAAGGAGTGGAGATACGCAGTATTTT.

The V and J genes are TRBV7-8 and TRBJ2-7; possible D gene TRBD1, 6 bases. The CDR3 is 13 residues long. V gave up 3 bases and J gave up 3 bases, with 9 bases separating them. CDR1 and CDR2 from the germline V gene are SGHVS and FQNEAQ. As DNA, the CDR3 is TGTGCCAGCAGCTTTGGACAGTTCTACGAGCAGTACTTC. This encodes CASSFGQFYEQYF.

This CDR3 is CASSRDSTDTQYF. In DNA, the CDR3 is TGCGCCAGCAGTCGGGACTCCACAGATACGCAGTATTTT. This sequence joins TRBV5-1 and TRBJ2-3, with D perhaps TRBD2 (6 bases). The CDR3 extends over 13 amino acids. Trimming removed 5 bases from V and 2 bases from J, with 9 bases in between. In germline, CDR1 is SGHRS, CDR2 YFSETQ.

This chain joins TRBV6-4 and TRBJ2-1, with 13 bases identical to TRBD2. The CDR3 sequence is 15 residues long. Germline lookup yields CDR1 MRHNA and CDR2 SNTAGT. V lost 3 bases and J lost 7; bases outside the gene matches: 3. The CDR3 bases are TGTGCCAGCAGTGAGCGACTAGCGGGAGGTAATGAGCAGTTCTTC. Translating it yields CASSERLAGGNEQFF.

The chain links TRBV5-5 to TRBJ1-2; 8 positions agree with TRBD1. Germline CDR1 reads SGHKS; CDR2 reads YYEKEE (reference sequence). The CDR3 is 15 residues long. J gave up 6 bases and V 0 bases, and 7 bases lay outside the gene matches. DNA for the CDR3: TGTGCCAGCAGCTTGGTTGGGACAGGCCTGAATGGCTACACCTTC. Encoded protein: CASSLVGTGLNGYTF.

The CDR3 bases are TGTGCCAGCAGCTTAACAGGGGGCGACACTGAAGCTTTCTTT. Encoded protein: CASSLTGGDTEAFF. The chain employs TRBV5-4 and TRBJ1-1, with 9 bases matching TRBD1. The germline V gene has CDR1 SGHNT and CDR2 YYREEE (reference sequence). The CDR3 contains 14 residues. V was clipped by 2 bases and J by 3 bases; unmatched bases: 2.

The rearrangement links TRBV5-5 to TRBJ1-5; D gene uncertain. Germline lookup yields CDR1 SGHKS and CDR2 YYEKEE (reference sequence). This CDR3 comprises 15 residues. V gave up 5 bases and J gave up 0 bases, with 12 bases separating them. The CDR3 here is CASRRGGYSNQPQHF. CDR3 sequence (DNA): TGTGCCAGCAGGCGGGGTGGATATAGCAATCAGCCCCAGCATTTT.

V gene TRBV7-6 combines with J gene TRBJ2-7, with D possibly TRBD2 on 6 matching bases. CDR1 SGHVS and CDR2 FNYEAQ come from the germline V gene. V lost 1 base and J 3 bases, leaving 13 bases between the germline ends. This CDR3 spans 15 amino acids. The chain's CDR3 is CASSLDPSAYYEQYF. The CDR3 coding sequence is TGTGCCAGCAGCTTAGATCCTAGCGCCTACTACGAGCAGTACTTC.

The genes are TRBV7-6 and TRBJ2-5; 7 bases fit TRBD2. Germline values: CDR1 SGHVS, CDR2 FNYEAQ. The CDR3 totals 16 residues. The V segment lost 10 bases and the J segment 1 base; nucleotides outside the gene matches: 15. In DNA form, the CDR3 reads TGTGCCACCGCGTTTGGGCCTGGGAGGGCCCAAGAGACCCAGTACTTC. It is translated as CATAFGPGRAQETQYF. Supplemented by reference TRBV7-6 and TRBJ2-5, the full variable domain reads GAGVSQSPRYKVTKRGQDVALRCDPISGHVSLYWYRQALGQGPEFLTYFNYEAQQDKSGLPNDRFSAERPEGSISTLTIQRTEQRDSAMYRCATAFGPGRAQETQYFGPGTRLLVL.

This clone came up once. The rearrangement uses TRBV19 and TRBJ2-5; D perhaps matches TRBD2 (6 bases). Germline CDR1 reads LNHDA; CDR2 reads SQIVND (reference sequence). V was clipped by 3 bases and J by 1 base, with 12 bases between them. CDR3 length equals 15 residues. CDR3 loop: CASSISAGIQETQYF. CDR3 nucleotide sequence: TGTGCCAGTAGTATCAGTGCGGGGATCCAAGAGACCCAGTACTTC.

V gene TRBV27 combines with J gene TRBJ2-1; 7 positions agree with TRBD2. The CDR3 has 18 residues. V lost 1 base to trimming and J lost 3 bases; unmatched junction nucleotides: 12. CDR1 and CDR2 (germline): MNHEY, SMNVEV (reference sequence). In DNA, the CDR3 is TGTGCCAGCAGTTTATTGTCCGTGGGGGGGGGTGGCTACAATGAGCAGTTCTTC. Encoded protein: CASSLLSVGGGGYNEQFF.

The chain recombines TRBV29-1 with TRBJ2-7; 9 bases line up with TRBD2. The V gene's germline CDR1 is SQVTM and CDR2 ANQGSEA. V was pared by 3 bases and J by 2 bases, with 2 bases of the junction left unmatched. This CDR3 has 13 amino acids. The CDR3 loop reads CSVEGGRAYEQYF. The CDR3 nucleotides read TGCAGCGTTGAGGGCGGGAGGGCCTACGAGCAGTACTTC.

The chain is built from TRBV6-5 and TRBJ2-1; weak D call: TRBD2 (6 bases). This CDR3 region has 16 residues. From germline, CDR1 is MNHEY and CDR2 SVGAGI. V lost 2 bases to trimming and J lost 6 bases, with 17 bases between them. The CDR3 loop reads CASSYHLAWGINEQFF. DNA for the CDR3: TGTGCCAGCAGTTACCACCTAGCGTGGGGCATCAATGAGCAGTTCTTC.

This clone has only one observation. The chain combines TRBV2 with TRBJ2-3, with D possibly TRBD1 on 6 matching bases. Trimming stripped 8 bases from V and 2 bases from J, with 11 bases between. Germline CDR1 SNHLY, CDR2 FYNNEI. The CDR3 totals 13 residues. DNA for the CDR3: TGTGCCAGCTACGGACAGAACACAGATACGCAGTATTTT. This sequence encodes CASYGQNTDTQYF.

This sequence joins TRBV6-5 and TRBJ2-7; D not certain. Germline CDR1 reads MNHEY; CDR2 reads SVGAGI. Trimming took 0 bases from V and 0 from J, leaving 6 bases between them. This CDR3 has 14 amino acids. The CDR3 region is CASSYSSGSYEQYF. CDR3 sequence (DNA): TGTGCCAGCAGTTACTCTAGTGGCTCCTACGAGCAGTACTTC.